The T cell receptor (beta chain) under discussion was sequenced for a study of CD8+CD57+ T cells in acquired aplastic anemia. Between the trimmed V and J ends, which lost 8 bases and 0 bases, there was a span of 11 bases. This CDR3 is built from 15 residues. The V gene's germline CDR1 is LNHNV and CDR2 YYDKDF (reference sequence). Genomic DNA constituted the template upon which TCR beta VDJ and CDR3 profiling was performed. MiXCR, applied by TCRdb to the reads, yields one record per CDR3 protein. The repertoire holds around 180,000 distinct CDR3 sequences, with approximately 60% as singletons. The specimen sequenced was sorted CD4+, CD8+, or CD8+CD57+ T cells (not recorded which) from PBMCs. This chain links TRBV15 with TRBJ1-6; D may be TRBD1 (6 bases). The sequence derives from a human donor in good health. The CDR3: CATSGQSSYNSPLHF. The CDR3 bases are TGTGCCACCTCCGGACAGAGCTCCTATAATTCACCCCTCCACTTT. Full variable domain (rest looked up from reference TRBV15 and TRBJ1-6): DAMVIQNPRYQVTQFGKPVTLSCSQTLNHNVMYWYQQKSSQAPKLLFHYYDKDFNNEADTPDNFQSRRPNTSFCFLDIRSPGLGDTAMYLCATSGQSSYNSPLHFGNGTRLTVT.